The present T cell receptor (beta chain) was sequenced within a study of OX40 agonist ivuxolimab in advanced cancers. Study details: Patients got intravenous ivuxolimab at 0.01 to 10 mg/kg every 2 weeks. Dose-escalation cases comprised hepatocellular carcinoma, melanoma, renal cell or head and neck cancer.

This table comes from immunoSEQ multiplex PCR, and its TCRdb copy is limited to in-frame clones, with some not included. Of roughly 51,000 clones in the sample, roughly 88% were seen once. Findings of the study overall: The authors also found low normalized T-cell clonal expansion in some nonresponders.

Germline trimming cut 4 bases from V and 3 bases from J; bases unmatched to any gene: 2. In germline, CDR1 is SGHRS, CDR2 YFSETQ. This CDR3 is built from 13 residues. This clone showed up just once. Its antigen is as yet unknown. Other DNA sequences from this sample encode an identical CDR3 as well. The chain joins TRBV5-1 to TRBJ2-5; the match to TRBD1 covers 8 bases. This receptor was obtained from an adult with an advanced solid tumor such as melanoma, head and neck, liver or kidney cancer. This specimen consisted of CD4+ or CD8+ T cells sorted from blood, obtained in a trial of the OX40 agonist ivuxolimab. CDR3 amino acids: CASSLQGEETQYF. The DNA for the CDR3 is TGCGCCAGCAGCCTACAGGGGGAAGAGACCCAGTACTTC.